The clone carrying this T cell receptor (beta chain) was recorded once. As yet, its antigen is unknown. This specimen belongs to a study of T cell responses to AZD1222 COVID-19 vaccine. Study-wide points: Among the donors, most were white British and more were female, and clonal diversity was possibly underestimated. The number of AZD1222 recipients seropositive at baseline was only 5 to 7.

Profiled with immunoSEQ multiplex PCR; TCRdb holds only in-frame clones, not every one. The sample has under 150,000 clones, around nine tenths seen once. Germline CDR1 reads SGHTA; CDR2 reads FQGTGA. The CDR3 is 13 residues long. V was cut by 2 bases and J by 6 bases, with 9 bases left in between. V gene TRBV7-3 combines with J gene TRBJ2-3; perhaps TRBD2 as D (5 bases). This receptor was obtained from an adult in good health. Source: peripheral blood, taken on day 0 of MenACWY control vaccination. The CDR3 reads CASSLGLGDTQYF. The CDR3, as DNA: TGTGCCAGCAGCTTAGGACTTGGGGATACGCAGTATTTT.